Below, 15 T cell receptor beta chains from the same sample are listed, as sequenced in a study of CD8 T cells in ankylosing spondylitis (dated by TCRdb to between 2016 and 2019). Library generation was performed with 5' RACE. The instrument given in TCRdb is Illumina HiSeq 2500. TCRdb passed the public sequencing reads through fastp at Q25 and MiXCR, retaining productive beta sequences. Records with the same CDR3 protein are collapsed into one entry carrying the most frequent genes and DNA. The sample table lists 210,000 or so distinct CDR3 sequences, approximately 8% of them with a count of one. The top ten clonotypes cover roughly 5% of the sample. The material sequenced was blood, either unsorted or a sorted T cell fraction (not recorded which). Receptors originate from a female donor with ankylosing spondylitis or in good health (not recorded which).

This clonotype has ten or more counts. The chain has TRBV7-2 and TRBJ2-1; 11 nucleotides match TRBD2. V gave up 7 bases and J gave up 9 bases; unmatched junction bases: 8. The CDR3 is 14 residues long. Germline-derived CDR1 and CDR2 are SGHTA and FQGNSA. The DNA for the CDR3 is TGTGCCAGCAAATTAGCGGGAGGGTCTAGTGAGCAGTTCTTC. Protein: CASKLAGGSSEQFF. The full variable domain, rest sourced from reference TRBV7-2 and TRBJ2-1, is GAGVSQSPSNKVTEKGKDVELRCDPISGHTALYWYRQSLGQGLEFLIYFQGNSAPDKSGLPSDRFSAERTGGSVSTLTIQRTQQEDSAVYLCASKLAGGSSEQFFGPGTRLTVL.

At least ten counts were recorded for this clonotype. The chain recombines TRBV5-1 with TRBJ1-4; perhaps TRBD1 as D (5 bases). Deletions cut 7 bases from V and 0 bases from J, with 13 bases between. The CDR3 spans 15 residues. Germline CDR1 and CDR2: SGHRS and YFSETQ. DNA of the CDR3: TGCGCCAGCCATACCGGGACTTCAACTAATGAAAAACTGTTTTTT. Amino acids: CASHTGTSTNEKLFF.

This clonotype was counted many times. The CDR3 nucleotides are TGTGCCAGCAGTTCCGGGACAGGGGGCATTGGCAATCAGCCCCAGCATTTT. This encodes CASSSGTGGIGNQPQHF. The chain couples TRBV28 to TRBJ1-5, with TRBD1 matching over 12 bases. CDR1 is MDHEN, CDR2 SYDVKM, per germline. V was pared by 4 bases and J by 2 bases, with 6 bases of the junction left unmatched. CDR3 length: 17 amino acids.

This clonotype has a count of ten or more. V and J are TRBV20-1 and TRBJ1-6; no clear D gene. Germline CDR1 DFQATT, CDR2 SNEGSKA (reference sequence). The germline V and J ends were trimmed by 1 base and 3 bases, with 7 bases remaining between them. The CDR3 is 14 residues long. The CDR3 DNA reads TGCAGTGCTAGAGGTGGAGTCTATAATTCACCCCTCCACTTT. It specifies CSARGGVYNSPLHF.

The gene calls are TRBV2 and TRBJ2-3, with D perhaps matching TRBD2 (5 bases). The length of the CDR3 is 15 residues. Germline assignment: CDR1 SNHLY and CDR2 FYNNEI. Trimming took off 9 bases at V and 6 bases at J, with 22 bases between the two ends. In nucleotides, the CDR3 is TGTGCCAGTAGGACCCAGCGGACCACGGGGGATACGCAGTATTTT. Residues: CASRTQRTTGDTQYF.

This clonotype was counted many times. V usage is TRBV14 and J usage is TRBJ1-1; D is perhaps TRBD1 (5 bases). The CDR3 runs to 14 residues. The V gene's germline CDR1 is SGHDN and CDR2 FVKESK. V was trimmed by 8 bases and J by 6 bases, leaving 19 bases between them. The CDR3 region has the DNA TGTGCCAGCGCCACGCAACTGGACACGTCTGAAGCTTTCTTT. Its translation is CASATQLDTSEAFF.

The CDR3 region is CASSLTGQHEQYF. CDR3 bases: TGTGCCAGCAGTTTAACGGGACAGCACGAGCAGTACTTC. The V and J genes are TRBV27 and TRBJ2-7; TRBD1 matches 7 bases. J gave up 5 bases and V 2 bases, and 3 bases lay outside the gene matches. Germline lookup yields CDR1 MNHEY and CDR2 SMNVEV (reference sequence). CDR3 length: 13 residues.

Ten or more counts support this clonotype. The CDR3 sequence is CASTYRETQYF. The CDR3 DNA reads as TGTGCCAGCACTTACCGGGAGACCCAGTACTTC. V gene TRBV12-3 or TRBV12-4 combines with J gene TRBJ2-5, with unresolved D. The CDR3 is made up of 11 amino acids. The V gene lost 7 bases and the J gene lost 5 bases, with 8 bases spanning the gap.

The sample holds many counts of this clonotype. CDR3 loop: CSARAWTYNEQFF. In DNA, the CDR3 is TGCAGTGCTAGAGCTTGGACCTACAATGAGCAGTTCTTC. V is TRBV20-1 and J is TRBJ2-1; D is unclear. Germline V gene sequence: CDR1 DFQATT, CDR2 SNEGSKA (reference sequence). CDR3 length equals 13 residues. Trimming left V 1 base short and J 2 bases short, with 6 bases between.

This clonotype was detected many times. The rearrangement uses TRBV10-3 and TRBJ1-4; D remains ambiguous. CDR3 length: 14 residues. Between the trimmed V and J ends, which lost 4 bases and 8 bases, there was a span of 14 bases. Germline V gene data show CDR1 as ENHRY and CDR2 as SYGVKD. The DNA of the CDR3 is TGTGCCATCAGTGCGTTAATCGGACGGGAAAAACTGTTTTTT. It is translated as CAISALIGREKLFF.

This clonotype was recorded a few times. The gene calls are TRBV20-1 and TRBJ2-1, with 8 bases identical to TRBD2. The V gene end was trimmed by 3 bases and the J gene end by 2 bases; junction bases not matched to a gene: 6. In germline, CDR1 is DFQATT, CDR2 SNEGSKA (reference sequence). The length of the CDR3 is 15 residues. The CDR3 DNA sequence: TGCAGTGCTAGTGGTGACGGGAGGGCCTACAATGAGCAGTTCTTC. Encoded protein: CSASGDGRAYNEQFF.

The chain links TRBV2 to TRBJ2-1; D ambiguous. CDR3 length equals 15 residues. CDR1 is SNHLY, CDR2 FYNNEI, per germline. V was trimmed by 6 bases and J by 0 bases, leaving 12 bases between them. CDR3 nucleotide sequence: TGTGCCAGCAGGGATAGCCGTAGCTCCTACAATGAGCAGTTCTTC. Protein: CASRDSRSSYNEQFF. Together with reference TRBV2 and TRBJ2-1, the CDR3 gives the full variable domain: EPEVTQTPSHQVTQMGQEVILRCVPISNHLYFYWYRQILGQKVEFLVSFYNNEISEKSEIFDDQFSVERPDGSNFTLKIRSTKLEDSAMYFCASRDSRSSYNEQFFGPGTRLTVL.

This clonotype was counted ten times or more. The CDR3 DNA follows: TGCAGTGCGTGGACCGGCCGCGGGGAGCTGTTTTTT. This encodes CSAWTGRGELFF. The chain is built from TRBV20-1 and TRBJ2-2; D unclear. The CDR3 loop spans 12 amino acids. Germline values: CDR1 DFQATT, CDR2 SNEGSKA (reference sequence). V was pared by 6 bases and J by 7 bases, with 12 bases between.

This clonotype has more than one count but fewer than ten. The chain uses TRBV20-1 and TRBJ2-4; D not certain. The CDR3 spans 12 residues. The germline gives CDR1 DFQATT, CDR2 SNEGSKA (reference sequence). V was pared by 5 bases and J by 8 bases, with 13 bases between. The CDR3 nucleotides read TGCAGTGCTCCCTGGGCTCGAGACATTCAGTACTTC. This codes for CSAPWARDIQYF.

Ten or more counts support this clonotype. The rearrangement joins TRBV28 to TRBJ1-1; D gene unclear. Germline CDR1 MDHEN, CDR2 SYDVKM. The V end was cut by 2 bases, the J end by 5 bases, with 12 bases between. The CDR3 is 14 residues long. CDR3 loop: CASSLEEGRTEAFF. CDR3 DNA sequence: TGTGCCAGCAGTTTAGAGGAGGGCCGAACTGAAGCTTTCTTT.